This is a list of T cell receptor beta chains from one sample in a study of cytomegalovirus exposure and HLA in healthy donors. Sequenced by immunoSEQ multiplex PCR; TCRdb stores in-frame clones only, minus some. The sample lists 100,000 to 150,000 clones; approximately 90% were seen once. The sequencing sample was made of PBMCs. The receptors here all came from a woman aged 18-29 years in good health and CMV-seronegative. CDR3s include the opening cysteine and the closing phenylalanine or tryptophan. A D gene is named only where the DNA matches it firmly. Rows give clone size only sometimes, using once, few, many, or a class for an expanded clone.

D gene,J gene,V gene,CDR3 length,clone size,CDR3 protein,CDR3 DNA
.,TRBJ2-1,TRBV11-2,14,.,CASSSSGTWDEQFF,TGTGCCAGCAGCTCTTCCGGGACTTGGGATGAGCAGTTCTTC
.,TRBJ2-3,TRBV5-1,11,.,CASIGADTQYF,TGCGCCAGCATAGGGGCAGATACGCAGTATTTT
.,TRBJ2-7,TRBV21-1,14,.,CASSTEQGASEQYF,TGTGCCAGCAGCACGGAACAGGGGGCGAGCGAGCAGTACTTC
TRBD1,TRBJ1-1,TRBV2,15,.,CASSVGTGGTTEAFF,TGTGCCAGCAGTGTTGGGACAGGGGGGACCACTGAAGCTTTCTTT
.,TRBJ1-2,TRBV6-4,15,.,CASSDSSGEREGYTF,TGTGCCAGCAGTGACTCGTCAGGGGAGAGAGAAGGCTACACCTTC
TRBD2,TRBJ2-2,TRBV7-2,16,.,CASSLVGGSGTGELFF,TGTGCCAGCAGCTTAGTTGGCGGGAGCGGCACCGGGGAGCTGTTTTTT
TRBD1,TRBJ2-2,TRBV5-6,16,.,CASRVWTGPNIGELFF,TGTGCCAGCAGGGTTTGGACAGGGCCAAACATCGGGGAGCTGTTTTTT
TRBD2,TRBJ2-7,TRBV7-9,15,.,CASRPRRGLVAEQYF,TGTGCCAGCAGGCCCCGGAGGGGACTAGTAGCCGAGCAGTACTTC
.,TRBJ2-1,TRBV7-9,14,once,CASSLVGDGIEQFF,TGTGCCAGCAGCTTAGTCGGCGACGGGATAGAGCAGTTCTTC
.,TRBJ2-1,TRBV10-1,13,.,CASSESQGAEQFF,TGCGCCAGCAGTGAGTCCCAAGGGGCTGAGCAGTTCTTC
TRBD2,TRBJ2-1,TRBV7-2,15,few,CASSVLAGGLDEQFF,TGTGCCAGCAGCGTCCTAGCGGGAGGGTTAGATGAGCAGTTCTTC
.,TRBJ2-3,TRBV9,14,.,CASSVARSTDTQYF,TGTGCCAGCAGCGTAGCGCGGAGCACAGATACGCAGTATTTT
TRBD1,TRBJ2-1,TRBV7-2,16,.,CASSQTQGPGLDEQFF,TGTGCCAGCAGCCAAACACAGGGGCCAGGTTTGGATGAGCAGTTCTTC
.,TRBJ1-1,TRBV11-3,15,.,CASSPRTGGFTEAFF,TGTGCCAGCAGCCCCCGGACGGGAGGCTTCACTGAAGCTTTCTTT
TRBD2,TRBJ2-1,TRBV27,21,.,CASSPPSLGTSGSKVHNEQFF,TGTGCCAGCAGTCCCCCGAGCCTAGGGACTAGCGGGAGCAAAGTCCACAATGAGCAGTTCTTC
.,TRBJ2-7,TRBV6-1,16,.,CASSDTTGWEPYEQYF,TGTGCCAGCAGTGACACTACAGGGTGGGAGCCCTACGAGCAGTACTTC
TRBD1,TRBJ2-7,TRBV28,15,.,CASSHRGRGSYEQYF,TGTGCCAGCAGTCACAGGGGTCGAGGTTCCTACGAGCAGTACTTC
.,TRBJ1-5,TRBV28,14,.,CASSVGGGNQPQHF,TGTGCCAGCAGTGTAGGGGGGGGCAATCAGCCCCAGCATTTT
.,TRBJ1-2,TRBV7-9,13,.,CASSLEEIGGYTF,TGTGCCAGCAGCTTAGAAGAAATCGGTGGCTACACCTTC
.,TRBJ1-4,TRBV5-1,16,.,CASSERTQTANEKLFF,TGCGCCAGCAGCGAGCGGACCCAAACTGCTAATGAAAAACTGTTTTTT
.,TRBJ2-5,TRBV9,15,few,CASSPRSGGQETQYF,TGTGCCAGCAGCCCCCGGTCAGGGGGGCAAGAGACCCAGTACTTC
.,TRBJ2-1,TRBV29-1,14,.,CSVERGTSRREQFF,TGCAGCGTTGAACGCGGCACCTCACGGAGGGAGCAGTTCTTC
TRBD1,TRBJ1-1,TRBV2,13,.,CASRDRRNTEAFF,TGTGCCAGCAGGGACAGGAGGAACACTGAAGCTTTCTTT
TRBD1,TRBJ1-5,TRBV5-8,14,.,CASSSGTGFQPQHF,TGTGCCAGCAGCTCCGGGACAGGGTTTCAGCCCCAGCATTTT
TRBD1,TRBJ2-2,TRBV7-3,19,.,CASSFGTGVREENTGELFF,TGTGCCAGCAGCTTCGGGACAGGGGTCAGAGAAGAAAACACCGGGGAGCTGTTTTTT
.,TRBJ1-1,TRBV7-9,13,.,CASSFGDTPGAFF,TGTGCCAGCAGCTTCGGAGACACACCAGGGGCTTTCTTT